Each of the 25 T cell receptor beta chains below was sequenced from the same sample in a study of blood T cell repertoires in COVID-19. Method: immunoSEQ multiplex PCR; TCRdb's copy keeps in-frame clones and lacks some. The sample contains approximately 100,000 clones, around 81% of which appear only once. The specimen was peripheral blood. These TCRs come from a human donor in a cohort sampled during active COVID-19.

This clone was seen just once. The chain's CDR3 is CASSRTIKKAGETQYF. The DNA of the CDR3 is TGTGCCAGCAGTCGTACCATTAAAAAAGCGGGAGAGACCCAGTACTTC. This chain joins TRBV5-4 and TRBJ2-5; possibly TRBD2 for D (6 bases). Germline values: CDR1 SGHNT, CDR2 YYREEE (reference sequence). Trimming left V 5 bases short and J 4 bases short, with 21 bases between. The CDR3 runs to 16 residues.

This clone was detected only once. The chain is built from TRBV9 and TRBJ2-6; 7 bases match TRBD1. Germline CDR1 reads SGDLS; CDR2 reads YYNGEE. CDR3 length: 18 amino acids. V lost 0 bases and J lost 0; bases outside the gene matches: 6. The CDR3 sequence: CASSVDGQDFSGANVLTF. In nucleotides, the CDR3 is TGTGCCAGCAGCGTAGACGGACAGGACTTCTCTGGGGCCAACGTCCTGACTTTC.

This sequence joins TRBV5-4 and TRBJ2-7, with TRBD1 matching 9 bases. V dropped 4 bases and J dropped 0; count of bases not matched to a gene: 5. The CDR3 runs to 15 residues. Germline V lookup: CDR1 SGHNT, CDR2 YYREEE (reference sequence). The CDR3 sequence: CASSLGQGPSYEQYF. CDR3 in DNA: TGTGCCAGCAGCCTAGGACAGGGGCCCTCCTACGAGCAGTACTTC.

The chain couples TRBV19 to TRBJ2-7; D perhaps matches TRBD2 (7 bases). The CDR3 runs 15 residues. V gave up 6 bases and J gave up 2 bases, with 17 bases separating them. The germline gives CDR1 LNHDA, CDR2 SQIVND (reference sequence). The CDR3 loop is CASRSRQGGAYEQYF. The CDR3 DNA sequence: TGTGCCAGTAGGTCCCGTCAAGGGGGGGCCTACGAGCAGTACTTC.

V usage is TRBV28 and J usage is TRBJ1-4; the D gene is possibly TRBD1 (5 bases). Germline assignment: CDR1 MDHEN and CDR2 SYDVKM. Trimming left V 5 bases short and J 7 bases short, with 17 bases between. CDR3 size: 15 residues. CDR3 DNA sequence: TGTGCCAGCAGTGCTCCCGGCAGGAGGGGTGAAAAACTGTTTTTT. Protein: CASSAPGRRGEKLFF.

DNA for the CDR3: TGTGCCAGCAGCAGCCCTAGCGGGGGAGGCGGTGAGCAGTTCTTC. Its translation is CASSSPSGGGGEQFF. J is TRBJ2-1 and V is TRBV6-5, with 10 bases that match TRBD2. V shed 6 bases and J 9 bases; nucleotides not matched to a gene: 11. CDR3 size: 15 residues. Germline lookup yields CDR1 MNHEY and CDR2 SVGAGI.

The chain has TRBV14 and TRBJ2-3, with 11 bases matching TRBD2. After removal of 0 bases from V and 7 bases from J, the junction contained 6 bases not matched to a gene. The CDR3 length is 16 residues. The germline gives CDR1 SGHDN, CDR2 FVKESK. Written as DNA, the CDR3 is TGTGCCAGCAGCCAAGATCAGTCTAGCGGGAGGAATACGCAGTATTTT. Its translation: CASSQDQSSGRNTQYF.

The chain combines TRBV2 with TRBJ2-2, with D possibly matching TRBD2 (7 bases). The CDR3 has 17 residues. The V gene's germline CDR1 is SNHLY and CDR2 FYNNEI. With 1 base removed from V and 6 bases from J, the gap between germline ends came to 18 bases. The DNA of the CDR3 is TGTGCCAGCAGTGAAGGAGTGGGGGGGCGCTTACCCGGGGAGCTGTTTTTT. The encoded protein is CASSEGVGGRLPGELFF.

V usage is TRBV2 and J usage is TRBJ1-2; D possibly corresponds to TRBD1 (6 bases). The CDR3 covers 12 residues. V dropped 8 bases and J dropped 7 bases, with 14 bases sitting between them. The germline gives CDR1 SNHLY, CDR2 FYNNEI. The CDR3 reads CASSQGEVGYTF. CDR3 DNA: TGTGCCAGCTCACAGGGTGAGGTTGGCTACACCTTC. The full variable domain, in which reference TRBV2 and TRBJ1-2 provide the parts outside the CDR3, is EPEVTQTPSHQVTQMGQEVILRCVPISNHLYFYWYRQILGQKVEFLVSFYNNEISEKSEIFDDQFSVERPDGSNFTLKIRSTKLEDSAMYFCASSQGEVGYTFGSGTRLTVV.

V gene TRBV18 combines with J gene TRBJ2-7; maybe TRBD1 (5 bases). The CDR3 has 13 residues. V was clipped by 0 bases and J by 6 bases, with 9 bases between them. Germline assignment: CDR1 KGHSH and CDR2 LQKENI. The CDR3 DNA sequence: TGTGCCAGCTCACCACCCAGGGTCCGCGAGCAGTACTTC. Its translation is CASSPPRVREQYF. The full variable domain, with the rest looked up from reference TRBV18 and TRBJ2-7, is NAGVMQNPRHLVRRRGQEARLRCSPMKGHSHVYWYRQLPEEGLKFMVYLQKENIIDESGMPKERFSAEFPKEGPSILRIQQVVRGDSAAYFCASSPPRVREQYFGPGTRLTVT.

The chain has TRBV7-3 and TRBJ1-5; D not certain. The germline V and J ends were trimmed by 5 bases and 0 bases, with 14 bases remaining between them. The germline gives CDR1 SGHTA, CDR2 FQGTGA. This CDR3 has 16 amino acids. CDR3 protein: CASSVKQKNSNQPQHF. The CDR3 DNA is TGTGCCAGCAGCGTAAAACAGAAAAATAGCAATCAGCCCCAGCATTTT.

CDR3 bases: TGTGCCAGCAGCTTGGTAGCGCTGGTTGAGATTTACAATGAGCAGTTCTTC. It yields the protein CASSLVALVEIYNEQFF. The chain links TRBV5-6 to TRBJ2-1, with D possibly being TRBD2 (5 bases). Germline-derived CDR1 and CDR2 are SGHDT and YYEEEE. V lost 0 bases, J lost 4 bases, and 17 bases lay in between. The CDR3 has 17 amino acids.

The chain employs TRBV20-1 and TRBJ1-5; 9 bases map to TRBD1. V lost 3 bases, J lost 9 bases, and 6 bases stayed unmatched. The CDR3 has 13 residues. Germline V gene lookup returns CDR1 DFQATT and CDR2 SNEGSKA (reference sequence). CDR3 sequence: CSASGQGSRPQHF. The CDR3 DNA is TGCAGTGCTAGTGGACAGGGGTCAAGGCCCCAGCATTTT.

V usage is TRBV28 and J usage is TRBJ1-4, with D possibly being TRBD1 (6 bases). Germline V gene sequence: CDR1 MDHEN, CDR2 SYDVKM. V was pared by 3 bases and J by 0 bases, with 8 bases between. The CDR3 runs 15 residues. This CDR3 reads CASSFRGATNEKLFF. In DNA form, the CDR3 reads TGTGCCAGCAGTTTCAGGGGTGCAACTAATGAAAAACTGTTTTTT.

The chain employs TRBV5-1 and TRBJ2-5; possible D gene TRBD2, 6 bases. Germline lookup yields CDR1 SGHRS and CDR2 YFSETQ. Between the trimmed V and J ends, which lost 5 bases and 3 bases, there was a span of 14 bases. This CDR3 is 14 amino acids long. The CDR3 DNA follows: TGCGCCAGCAGTGGGGGGATGAGGAAAGAGACCCAGTACTTC. Protein product: CASSGGMRKETQYF. Filled out from reference TRBV5-1 and TRBJ2-5, the complete variable domain reads KAGVTQTPRYLIKTRGQQVTLSCSPISGHRSVSWYQQTPGQGLQFLFEYFSETQRNKGNFPGRFSGRQFSNSRSEMNVSTLELGDSALYLCASSGGMRKETQYFGPGTRLLVL.

The J gene is TRBJ1-2, the V gene TRBV7-2; 8 positions agree with TRBD1. Germline V CDR1 and CDR2: SGHTA, FQGNSA. After removal of 3 bases from V and 4 bases from J, the junction contained 7 bases not matched to a gene. The CDR3 totals 15 residues. In nucleotides, the CDR3 is TGTGCCAGCAGCTTTAGCAGGGGGCGCGGCTATGGCTACACCTTC. This sequence encodes CASSFSRGRGYGYTF.

This clone appeared a single time. The chain carries TRBV21-1 and TRBJ2-7; the table calls TRBD1, which could not be checked here. TRBV21-1 is a known pseudogene. The CDR3 sequence is 15 residues long. The CDR3 sequence is CASSKPQGAGDEQYF. The CDR3, as DNA: TGTGCCAGCAGCAAACCCCAGGGGGCTGGGGACGAGCAGTACTTC.

The rearrangement joins TRBV5-1 to TRBJ1-1; D perhaps matches TRBD1 (6 bases). The CDR3 covers 14 residues. V was cut by 3 bases and J by 1 base, with 10 bases left in between. Per germline, CDR1 SGHRS and CDR2 YFSETQ. CDR3 nucleotides: TGCGCCAGCAGCTCACAGGGTACGAACACTGAAGCTTTCTTT. This sequence encodes CASSSQGTNTEAFF.

In this sample, this clone turned up a few times. The chain couples TRBV5-1 to TRBJ1-1; no firm D call. The germline V gene encodes CDR1 SGHRS and CDR2 YFSETQ. The V and J ends lost 4 bases and 2 bases respectively, with 12 bases between them. The CDR3 spans 14 residues. Here the CDR3 reads CASSLLPRNTEAFF. In DNA, the CDR3 is TGCGCCAGCAGCCTTCTCCCCCGTAACACTGAAGCTTTCTTT.

This clone occurred a few times. The V call is TRBV7-9, the J call TRBJ2-1; 8 nucleotides align to TRBD2. This CDR3 has 15 residues. Looked up from germline, CDR1 is SEHNR and CDR2 is FQNEAQ (reference sequence). V dropped 2 bases and J dropped 7; count of bases not matched to a gene: 7. CDR3 sequence reads: CASSLWLAGTNEQFF. As DNA, the CDR3 is TGTGCCAGCAGCTTATGGCTAGCGGGCACTAATGAGCAGTTCTTC.

The chain joins TRBV19 to TRBJ1-2, with 7 bases that match TRBD1. Germline CDR1 and CDR2: LNHDA and SQIVND (reference sequence). This CDR3 spans 15 amino acids. The ends lost 5 bases at V and 3 bases at J; junction bases unmatched: 9. DNA of the CDR3: TGTGCCAGTAGTCCCCGACAGGGACTCGACTATGGCTACACCTTC. This sequence encodes CASSPRQGLDYGYTF.

The chain employs TRBV7-9 and TRBJ1-1; TRBD1 matches at 8 bases. The CDR3 is 15 amino acids. Trimming took 1 base from V and 6 from J; bases not matched to a gene: 7. From germline, CDR1 is SEHNR and CDR2 FQNEAQ (reference sequence). CDR3 amino acids: CASSLDGQGFSEAFF. CDR3 sequence (DNA): TGTGCCAGCAGCTTAGATGGACAGGGATTTTCTGAAGCTTTCTTT.

This clone was recorded once. The V and J genes are TRBV7-9 and TRBJ1-2; D unresolved. This CDR3 is 14 amino acids long. Germline lookup yields CDR1 SEHNR and CDR2 FQNEAQ (reference sequence). Trimming removed 7 bases at V and 8 bases at J, with 20 bases between. CDR3 sequence (DNA): TGTGCCAGCATCCCCCCCGAGTGGTTACGCGGCTACACCTTC. This gives the protein CASIPPEWLRGYTF.

V usage is TRBV7-3 and J usage is TRBJ1-1; possibly TRBD1 for D (5 bases). CDR1 SGHTA and CDR2 FQGTGA come from the germline V gene. The V gene lost 4 bases and the J gene lost 0 bases, with 9 bases spanning the gap. CDR3 length equals 14 residues. The CDR3 coding sequence is TGTGCCAGCAGCTGGACACCATTGAACACTGAAGCTTTCTTT. Translation gives CASSWTPLNTEAFF.

The chain carries TRBV7-9 and TRBJ2-1, with D possibly matching TRBD1 (6 bases). The germline gives CDR1 SEHNR, CDR2 FQNEAQ (reference sequence). There are 16 residues in the CDR3. The germline V and J ends were trimmed by 4 bases and 3 bases, with 16 bases remaining between them. The CDR3 DNA reads TGTGCCAGCAGCTCCCCCGAACACAGGGACTACAATGAGCAGTTCTTC. The encoded protein is CASSSPEHRDYNEQFF.